This record covers a single T cell receptor beta chain. The table came from immunoSEQ multiplex PCR; TCRdb's copy has only in-frame clones and leaves some out. The table shows 8,000 to 13,000 clones, with roughly 80% occurring only once. The data originate from a study of follicular helper T cells after annual influenza vaccination. Whole-study context: Days 0, 7 and 28 post-vaccination were the blood draw times.

The sample's time point: 2015-2016 season, 7 days after influenza vaccination. Donors were community-dwelling with no influenza vaccine in the prior 6 months. CDR3 length: 14 amino acids. V gave up 5 bases and J gave up 2 bases, with 12 bases separating them. Looked up from germline, CDR1 is MNHEY and CDR2 is SMNVEV (reference sequence). The genes are TRBV27 and TRBJ2-5; perhaps TRBD2 as D (5 bases). The starting material was CXCR5- memory CD4+ T cells sorted from blood, obtained 7 days after influenza vaccination. The source of this sequence is an adult who received the influenza vaccine. The CDR3 loop is CASSPWTGQETQYF. The CDR3 nucleotides are TGTGCCAGCAGTCCCTGGACTGGACAAGAGACCCAGTACTTC.